Below are 7 T cell receptor beta chains sequenced from a single sample in a study of blood T cell repertoires in COVID-19 (TCRdb year 2020). Receptor amplification or capture employed the immunoSEQ multiplex PCR assay. The table was pulled from immuneACCESS by TCRdb, which kept in-frame rearrangements only. Such tables lose some clones; where checked, under half of the loss comes from unresolved V genes, and the rest has no known cause. This sample is represented by around 59,000 clones; around 90% of them were singletons. About 1.5% of the sample is held by the ten biggest clonotypes. The sample taken for sequencing was peripheral blood. All receptors come from a man between 60 and 75 years old with acute or convalescent COVID-19.

V usage is TRBV20-1 and J usage is TRBJ2-6; D is undetermined. This CDR3 contains 14 residues. The ends were cut back, 3 bases at V and 1 base at J, with 7 bases in the middle. The V gene's germline CDR1 is DFQATT and CDR2 SNEGSKA (reference sequence). The CDR3 loop reads CSASLLSGANVLTF. The CDR3 DNA sequence: TGCAGTGCTAGTCTCCTGTCTGGGGCCAACGTCCTGACTTTC.

This clone was detected only once. J is TRBJ1-1 and V is TRBV12-5; D ambiguous. The CDR3 is 15 residues long. The germline gives CDR1 LGHNT, CDR2 FRNRAP. With 7 bases removed from V and 1 base from J, the gap between germline ends came to 16 bases. The CDR3 sequence is CASVQGRLTNTEAFF. In nucleotides, the CDR3 is TGTGCTAGTGTCCAAGGGAGGCTTACGAACACTGAAGCTTTCTTT. The full variable domain, its missing parts supplied by reference TRBV12-5 and TRBJ1-1, is DARVTQTPRHKVTEMGQEVTMRCQPILGHNTVFWYRQTMMQGLELLAYFRNRAPLDDSGMPKDRFSAEMPDATLATLKIQPSEPRDSAVYFCASVQGRLTNTEAFFGQGTRLTVV.

V gene TRBV29-1 combines with J gene TRBJ2-2; tentatively, D is TRBD2 (6 bases). With 6 bases removed from V and 5 bases from J, the gap between germline ends came to 19 bases. The CDR3 is 15 amino acids. Per the germline V gene, CDR1 is SQVTM and CDR2 is ANQGSEA. CDR3 amino acids: CSVEGPGGWTGELFF. DNA of the CDR3: TGCAGCGTGGAGGGGCCCGGGGGATGGACCGGGGAGCTGTTTTTT.

The V call is TRBV6-6, the J call TRBJ2-2, with 16 bases that match TRBD2. V lost 10 bases and J lost 6; bases outside the gene matches: 8. From germline, CDR1 is MNHNY and CDR2 SVGAGI (reference sequence). The CDR3 spans 16 residues. The CDR3 coding sequence is TGTGCCATTCAGGGACTAGCGGGAGGGCCCGCCGGGGAGCTGTTTTTT. Amino acid sequence: CAIQGLAGGPAGELFF.

The chain links TRBV4-1 to TRBJ2-1; D possibly corresponds to TRBD2 (6 bases). Germline lookup yields CDR1 MGHRA and CDR2 YSYEKL. Trimming left V 0 bases short and J 6 bases short, with 18 bases between. The CDR3 sequence is 17 residues long. CDR3 sequence reads: CASSQERVGSGGNEQFF. In DNA form, the CDR3 reads TGCGCCAGCAGCCAAGAGAGAGTCGGGAGCGGCGGCAATGAGCAGTTCTTC.

The chain links TRBV28 to TRBJ1-3; 8 bases match TRBD1. The junction had 7 bases not matched to a gene; V was cut back by 3 bases and J by 0 bases. Germline values: CDR1 MDHEN, CDR2 SYDVKM. The CDR3 spans 17 residues. The CDR3 is CASSFTGQVISGNTIYF. CDR3 nucleotides: TGTGCCAGCAGTTTTACGGGACAGGTGATCTCTGGAAACACCATATATTTT.

The J gene is TRBJ2-2, the V gene TRBV19, with 7 bases identical to TRBD1. CDR1 is LNHDA and CDR2 is SQIVND in the germline V gene (reference sequence). The CDR3 extends over 17 amino acids. V lost 4 bases, J lost 2 bases, and 10 bases stayed unmatched. CDR3 DNA: TGTGCCAGTAGTAAAAATAGAGGGGGCGAAAACACCGGGGAGCTGTTTTTT. Encoded protein: CASSKNRGGENTGELFF.